This entry features one T cell receptor beta chain sequence. What antigen it recognizes has not been identified. It has no much larger one-base neighbor in the sample; base qualities were not kept. This specimen comes from a study of cytomegalovirus exposure and HLA in healthy donors (dated by TCRdb to 2015 to 2018). For the wider study: An earlier analysis of 587 of the donors reported about 250 Gb of sequence data and around 110 million unique TCR beta sequences from around 200 million T cells. An early release that covered 500 to 800 HLA-typed donors contained about 290 gigabases of sequencing data and 80 million or so unique TCR sequences. The genetic ancestry cluster associated with self-reported Caucasian donors included about four fifths of the 350 to 500 genotyped donors. The study aimed to test whether signatures of past pathogen exposure could be identified by cataloging public T cell receptors. The study profiled the T cell repertoires of hundreds of subjects by immunosequencing and related them to cytomegalovirus serostatus. In addition to the first cohort of around 670 subjects, a separate validation cohort of approximately 120 different subjects was used. To predict cytomegalovirus infection status, the study combined high-throughput TCR immunosequencing, statistical association of individual TCRs with disease status, and machine learning. In a later analysis, previously published TCR beta repertoires from more than 500 donors were re-analyzed and high-resolution HLA genotyping was added so that TCR occurrence patterns could be studied. Rather than using new phenotypic data, the later analysis identified candidate immune exposures from TCR beta sequences and from how often those sequences occurred across donors. An earlier analysis of approximately 640 of the donors applied high-throughput TCR beta sequencing to assess whether each TCR beta V gene segment acted as functional or pseudogenic. Donor age, sex, ethnicity and CMV serostatus were compiled together with the repertoire data. A later genetic analysis took genome-wide SNP genotypes for about 55% of the roughly 700 donors and used that subset as a discovery cohort. Every repertoire in the discovery cohort had been generated on one and the same sequencing platform. HLA typing covered class I and class II loci at four-digit resolution. Typing coverage differed by locus: A, B, C, DRB1 and DQB1 were typed in about 629-640 donors, DQA1 in 500 to 550, DPA1 in approximately 610, and DPB1 in around 440. About five DR-DQ haplotypes were handled as single units for association and clustering because linkage in the cohort was strong. On average, roughly 200,000 unique TCR beta nucleotide sequences were sequenced per donor among more than 350 genotyped donors of the cohort, with around 19% of those sequences being non-productive. Study-wide conclusions, independent of this receptor: Cytomegalovirus status was reported to be diagnosed by the classifier with high specificity and sensitivity in both the original and validation cohorts. The earlier analysis of about 600 of the donors excluded over 15 rarely observed V segments, including chromosome 9 orphons, because counts were too low. Only TCR beta chains were sequenced in this cohort, and the absence of alpha or paired-chain data limited detectable features. In a later analysis, HLA-associated TCR beta chains were found to be more clonally expanded and to have lower generation probabilities than equally common non-associated chains. When HLA alleles, especially DR and DQ, strongly co-occurred, attributing TCR associations to individual alleles was difficult. A further reported finding was that TCR beta sequences accurately predicted the HLA-A and HLA-B alleles for most subjects in the first cohort. In a later analysis, most CMV-associated TCR beta chains were found to appear HLA-restricted, with HLA associations seemingly driven largely by CMV exposure. Most TCR sequences were observed very rarely across donors, whereas some public TCRs were present in many individuals. Because the 87-base-pair reads could not distinguish some IMGT-functional V segments, including TRBV6-2 and TRBV6-3, those segments were excluded. According to a later analysis, parvovirus B19, influenza, CMV and Epstein-Barr virus appeared linked to several top co-occurrence clusters. A cluster of highly shared sequence variants was judged likely to represent a technical artifact of the sequencing pipeline. According to a later genetic analysis, donors in an Asian-associated ancestry cluster had fewer N-insertions in productive TCRs than the roughly 670-donor mean. In a later genetic analysis, a missense DCLRE1C variant was associated with V-gene and J-gene trimming of TCR beta chains, and the association was replicated in an independent cohort. Three of the identified cytomegalovirus-associated TCR beta chains were confirmed in vitro to be specific for cytomegalovirus antigens. Because some donors lacked HLA typing at each locus, the association tests relied only on the typed subset. The authors suggested that the approach could potentially be extended to other disease states and immunological phenotypes. For the cohort, immune exposure information was limited to CMV serostatus. A later analysis associated 15,000 or so TCR beta sequences with specific HLA alleles at a false discovery rate of 0.05. Correlated functional status among segregating V segments might reflect linkage disequilibrium, but an unknown experimental factor could not be ruled out. In the study, 164 TCR beta chains were listed as associated with cytomegalovirus. According to a later analysis, TCR association rates differed among HLA loci, with DRB1 alleles showing the most associated TCRs and HLA-C alleles showing the fewest. In an earlier analysis of about 550 of the donors, most TCR beta V segments were observed in productive rearrangements about 87% or about 30% of the time, broadly matching IMGT annotations. Roughly uniform sequencing depth across donors was assumed in presence/absence analyses, although this assumption may not hold.

The method was the immunoSEQ multiplex PCR assay. For the multiplex PCR, a mixture combining 60 forward primers for TCR Vbeta segments and 13 reverse primers for TCR Jbeta segments was used. The CDR3 region of rearranged TCR beta genes was amplified from genomic DNA with a multiplex PCR assay. The amplified TCR beta libraries were sequenced on the Illumina HiSeq System as 87-base-pair reads. As for the authors' bioinformatics: Across the 600 to 700 repertoires, a later analysis counted 75 million to 90 million unique TCR beta chains, some 11 million of which were shared by at least two donors. Raw reads were error-corrected and collapsed into unique sequences with a nearest-neighbor algorithm that merged closely related sequences to remove PCR and sequencing errors. V, D and J gene segments were assigned by aligning CDR3 sequences to IMGT reference sequences. For a sequence to be retained, at least a six-nucleotide match to both a V gene segment and a J gene segment was required. Rearrangements were called productive when the CDR3 lacked stop codons and stayed in frame with V and J; all others were non-productive. Following IMGT convention, CDR3 was defined as the stretch from the second conserved V-encoded cysteine up to the conserved J-encoded phenylalanine. Sequences without an unambiguous match to a single V gene segment were excluded from the earlier analysis of approximately 560 of the donors. An earlier analysis of fewer than 750 of the donors classified V segments as functional when productive rearrangements were above 56.7% and as segregating when the standard deviation between donors was above 5%. A statistical classification framework was developed to diagnose cytomegalovirus status using the catalog of TCR beta chain sequences. In a later analysis, V and J genes were assigned by comparing TCR nucleotide sequences against IMGT/GENE-DB human TR gene sequences. A later analysis assigned CDR3 sequences and most-parsimonious VDJ recombination scenarios with the TCRdist pipeline. A later analysis defined each TCR beta chain by its CDR3 amino acid sequence plus V-gene family, and excluded reads lacking a unique V-gene family. As a way to deal with suspected cross-contamination and a sequencing artifact, a later analysis dropped 640 or so nucleotide sequences that were highly shared and had low generation probability. In a later analysis, a clonal expansion index was calculated for each public chain from normalized within-repertoire ranks of inferred template counts. In a later analysis, generation probabilities were computed with a VDJ recombination model fitted to out-of-frame rearrangements, and the resulting probabilities were checked against IGoR. In a later analysis, TCR-TCR, TCR-HLA and TCR-CMV co-occurrence was scored with hypergeometric tests, and a repertoire-size bias correction was applied to TCR pairs. False discovery rates were estimated in a later analysis by permuting HLA or CMV assignments 20 times. A later analysis grouped co-occurring TCRs with DBSCAN, adding TCRdist sequence similarity when clustering within HLA-allele-positive subsets. Co-occurrence clustering excluded repertoires with fewer than 30,000 or more than 120,000 public chains, plus five with anomalous nucleotide sharing. This immuneACCESS table, as held by TCRdb, lists in-frame sequences with V and J called but not all clones. Of the missing ones, under half trace to an unresolved V gene in checked studies; the others have no known cause. V and J calls plus clone size are reproduced from that table; the DNA served to infer D and trimming. For this sample the table gives about 82,000 clones, of which 60% to 85% were detected only once. Of the sample, around 6% is held by the ten largest clones.

In total, 600 or so healthy bone marrow donors made up the cohort. At the time of sampling, every cohort member was nominally healthy, though immune exposures that went unrecorded were likely present. The donor was CMV seropositive and belonged to the group of 250 to 300 seropositive cohort members. A peripheral blood sample was provided by each donor, and peripheral blood mononuclear cells were used for TCR beta sequencing. Genomic DNA was extracted from the blood cell samples with the Qiagen DNeasy Blood Extraction Kit. Including cysteine and phenylalanine, the CDR3 has 13 amino acids. Solely the CDR3 DNA is kept, with 39 bases framed from the first base. The trim is 0 bases for V and 8 bases for J, with a gap of 11 bases between the germline ends. CDR1 SGHRS and CDR2 YFSETQ are derived from the germline V gene.

The chain links TRBV5-1 with TRBJ1-2, with the D gene uncertain. The source is a male donor in good health and CMV-seropositive. The source material was PBMCs. The nucleotide sequence is TGCGCCAGCAGCTTGGTAGCACTCGAGGGCTACACCTTC. This translates into CASSLVALEGYTF.